This TCR beta chain is from a study of T cells after yellow fever vaccination. Regarding the study as a whole: Most clones from primary vaccination resurfaced after the booster (around 97% CD4, 88% CD8). Researchers noted that a small share of clonotypes showed up in both CD4 and CD8 compartments.

CDR1 and CDR2 from the germline V gene are DFQATT and SNEGSKA (reference sequence). The CDR3 runs to 10 residues. Trimming left V 5 bases short and J 6 bases short, with 5 bases between. For this clonotype: What it recognizes is unknown.

A 5'RACE template-switching step, the method used to make TCR cDNA, added a universal primer site and UMIs. In TCRdb, the 5' RACE reads were re-called with MiXCR into one record per CDR3 protein. The sample shows some 500,000 distinct CDR3 sequences, roughly 14% of them seen only once. The sample was PBMCs, taken on the day of the yellow fever booster vaccination. The TCR sequence derives from a young man who received the YFV17D yellow fever vaccine. The rearrangement links TRBV20-1 to TRBJ2-1; D ambiguous. CDR3 residues: CSAPFNEQFF. Written as DNA, the CDR3 is TGCAGTGCTCCCTTCAATGAGCAGTTCTTC.